The clone carrying this T cell receptor (beta chain) came up a few times. Its cognate antigen is unknown. There are 15 residues in the CDR3. V was pared by 7 bases and J by 4 bases, with 16 bases between. From germline, CDR1 is MDHEN and CDR2 SYDVKM. The data originate from a study of T-cell reconstitution after alpha-beta-depleted transplantation in children. General observations from the study: Diversity and T-cell counts at one year after transplant derived mostly from new T cells.

During its preparation, the TCRbeta library received unique molecular identifiers. TCRdb re-called the PCR reads with MiXCR, one entry per CDR3 protein. The data contain a few hundred thousand distinct CDR3 sequences, approximately 13% of them seen just once; the ten biggest clones take up approximately 2.1%. The receptor's source is a male patient younger than 18 who had a stem cell transplant for acute myeloid leukemia, so the T cells may come from the graft donor. The sequenced sample was PBMCs, mostly from graft donor cells, obtained 360 days after TCRalphabeta/CD19-depleted stem cell transplant. This sequence joins TRBV28 and TRBJ1-4; D perhaps matches TRBD1 (6 bases). The CDR3 is CASTRLQGLNEKLFF. DNA for the CDR3: TGTGCCAGCACCCGTTTGCAGGGGCTTAATGAAAAACTGTTTTTT.